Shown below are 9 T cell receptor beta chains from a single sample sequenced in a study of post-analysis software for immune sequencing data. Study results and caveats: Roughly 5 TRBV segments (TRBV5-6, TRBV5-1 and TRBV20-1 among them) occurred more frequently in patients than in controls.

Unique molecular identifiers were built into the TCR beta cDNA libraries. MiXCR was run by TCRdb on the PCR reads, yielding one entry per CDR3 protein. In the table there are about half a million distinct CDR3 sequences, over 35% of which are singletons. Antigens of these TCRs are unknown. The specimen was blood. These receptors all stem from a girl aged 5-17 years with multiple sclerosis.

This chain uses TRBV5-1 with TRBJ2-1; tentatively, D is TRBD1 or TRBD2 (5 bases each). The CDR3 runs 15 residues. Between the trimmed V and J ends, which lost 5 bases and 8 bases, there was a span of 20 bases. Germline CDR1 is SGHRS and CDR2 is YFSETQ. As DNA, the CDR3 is TGCGCCAGCAGATCCTGGGCCACGGGGACCGATGAGCAGTTCTTC. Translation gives CASRSWATGTDEQFF.

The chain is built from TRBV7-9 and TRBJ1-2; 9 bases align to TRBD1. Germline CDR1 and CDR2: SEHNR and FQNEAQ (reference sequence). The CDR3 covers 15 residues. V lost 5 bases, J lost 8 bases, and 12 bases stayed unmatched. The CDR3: CASSTAGDRASGYTF. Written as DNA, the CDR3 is TGTGCCAGCAGCACAGCGGGGGACAGGGCATCCGGCTACACCTTC. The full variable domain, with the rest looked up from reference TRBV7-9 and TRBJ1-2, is DTGVSQNPRHKITKRGQNVTFRCDPISEHNRLYWYRQTLGQGPEFLTYFQNEAQLEKSRLLSDRFSAERPKGSFSTLEIQRTEQGDSAMYLCASSTAGDRASGYTFGSGTRLTVV.

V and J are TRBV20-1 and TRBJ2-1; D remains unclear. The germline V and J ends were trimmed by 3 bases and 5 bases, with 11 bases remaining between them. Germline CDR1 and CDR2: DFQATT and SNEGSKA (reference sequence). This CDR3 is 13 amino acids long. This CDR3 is CSASWPSDNEQFF. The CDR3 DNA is TGCAGTGCTAGTTGGCCCTCGGACAATGAGCAGTTCTTC.

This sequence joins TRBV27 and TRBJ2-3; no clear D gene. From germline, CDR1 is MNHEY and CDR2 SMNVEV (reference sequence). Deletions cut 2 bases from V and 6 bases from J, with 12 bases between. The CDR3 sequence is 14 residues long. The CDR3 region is CASSLGGPWDTQYF. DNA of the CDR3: TGTGCCAGCAGTTTAGGCGGACCGTGGGATACGCAGTATTTT.

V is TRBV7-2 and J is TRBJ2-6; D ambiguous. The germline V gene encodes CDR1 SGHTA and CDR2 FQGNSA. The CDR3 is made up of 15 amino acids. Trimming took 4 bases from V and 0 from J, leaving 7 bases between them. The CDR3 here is CASSYRSSGANVLTF. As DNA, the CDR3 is TGTGCCAGCAGCTATCGGAGCTCTGGGGCCAACGTCCTGACTTTC.

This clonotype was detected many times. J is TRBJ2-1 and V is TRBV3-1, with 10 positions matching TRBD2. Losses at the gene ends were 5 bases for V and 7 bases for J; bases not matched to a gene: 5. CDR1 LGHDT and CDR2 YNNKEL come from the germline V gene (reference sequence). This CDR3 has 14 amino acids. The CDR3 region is CASSKREGRNEQFF. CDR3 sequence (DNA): TGTGCCAGCAGCAAGCGGGAGGGAAGGAATGAGCAGTTCTTC.

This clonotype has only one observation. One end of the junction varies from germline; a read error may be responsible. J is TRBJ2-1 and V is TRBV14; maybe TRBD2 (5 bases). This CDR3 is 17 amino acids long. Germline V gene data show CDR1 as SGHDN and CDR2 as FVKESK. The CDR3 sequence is CASSQDAWRASYNEQFF. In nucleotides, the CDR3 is TGTGCCAGCAGCCAAGATGCGTGGCGGGCCTCCTACAATGAGCAGTTTTTC.

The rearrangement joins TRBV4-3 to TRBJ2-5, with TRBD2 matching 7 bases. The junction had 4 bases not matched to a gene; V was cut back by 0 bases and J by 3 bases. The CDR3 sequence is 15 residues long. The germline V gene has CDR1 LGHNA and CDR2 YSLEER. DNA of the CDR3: TGCGCCAGCAGCCAAGATACTAGCGCAAAAGAGACCCAGTACTTC. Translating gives CASSQDTSAKETQYF.

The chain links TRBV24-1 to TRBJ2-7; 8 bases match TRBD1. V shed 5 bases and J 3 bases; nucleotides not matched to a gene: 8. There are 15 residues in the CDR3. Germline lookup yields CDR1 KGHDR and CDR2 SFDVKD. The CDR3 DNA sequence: TGTGCCACCAGTGGTCCGACAGGGGAAAACTACGAGCAGTACTTC. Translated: CATSGPTGENYEQYF.